Each of the 26 T cell receptor beta chains below was sequenced from the same sample in a study of shared clonotypes between healthy human individuals. Repertoires were generated with immunoSEQ multiplex PCR, while TCRdb's copy carries only in-frame clones and drops some. The top ten hold around 0.37% of the sample, which has around 2.5 million clones, 90% to 95% seen once. The sequenced sample consisted of naive CD4+ T cells from PBMCs. This sample's subset: CD45RA+ positively selected. These receptors originate from a man aged 18 to 29 in good health. Some clones in this sample may be carry-over from other donors' samples.

The chain uses TRBV5-1 and TRBJ2-1, with D perhaps TRBD1 (6 bases). Germline-derived CDR1 and CDR2 are SGHRS and YFSETQ. This CDR3 contains 14 residues. V was trimmed by 0 bases and J by 7 bases, leaving 11 bases between them. CDR3 in DNA: TGCGCCAGCAGCTTGGGACCCCAGGGGAATGAGCAGTTCTTC. It translates to CASSLGPQGNEQFF.

This clone occurred once. The chain joins TRBV2 to TRBJ2-3, with D possibly matching TRBD2 (7 bases). Deletions cut 6 bases from V and 3 bases from J, with 13 bases between. Germline CDR1 reads SNHLY; CDR2 reads FYNNEI. The CDR3 consists of 14 residues. The CDR3 loop reads CASRLGGATDTQYF. The CDR3, as DNA: TGTGCCAGCAGACTTGGGGGGGCAACAGATACGCAGTATTTT. Filled out from reference TRBV2 and TRBJ2-3, the complete variable domain reads EPEVTQTPSHQVTQMGQEVILRCVPISNHLYFYWYRQILGQKVEFLVSFYNNEISEKSEIFDDQFSVERPDGSNFTLKIRSTKLEDSAMYFCASRLGGATDTQYFGPGTRLTVL.

J is TRBJ2-7 and V is TRBV9, with D possibly matching TRBD2 (5 bases). CDR3 length equals 14 residues. Germline V gene data show CDR1 as SGDLS and CDR2 as YYNGEE. Trimming took off 1 base at V and 1 base at J, with 9 bases between the two ends. DNA of the CDR3: TGTGCCAGCAGCGTACTAGCCTCGTCCTACGAGCAGTACTTC. Translated, it gives CASSVLASSYEQYF.

The rearrangement uses TRBV18 and TRBJ2-5, with 8 bases lining up with TRBD1. Germline V lookup: CDR1 KGHSH, CDR2 LQKENI. Trimming removed 4 bases from V and 4 bases from J; junction bases left unmatched: 2. The CDR3 spans 13 residues. CDR3 DNA: TGTGCCAGCTCACAAGGACAGGGAGAGACCCAGTACTTC. It encodes CASSQGQGETQYF.

This sequence joins TRBV19 and TRBJ1-5; D is ambiguous. Trimming cost V 6 bases and J 0 bases, with 9 bases left between them. CDR3 length: 14 residues. Germline V gene lookup returns CDR1 LNHDA and CDR2 SQIVND (reference sequence). In nucleotides, the CDR3 is TGTGCCAGTAGCCTCAGGTATAGCAATCAGCCCCAGCATTTT. Encoded protein: CASSLRYSNQPQHF.

The chain carries TRBV28 and TRBJ2-7, with D possibly being TRBD1 (6 bases). The CDR3 length is 15 residues. The germline V gene encodes CDR1 MDHEN and CDR2 SYDVKM. Trimming removed 5 bases from V and 0 bases from J, with 14 bases in between. For the CDR3, the DNA is TGTGCCAGCAGTCCGGGACACAAAAGCTCCTACGAGCAGTACTTC. Translated: CASSPGHKSSYEQYF.

This clone was seen just once. This rearrangement joins TRBV4-2 to TRBJ2-6; the D is unclear. Germline V gene lookup returns CDR1 LGHNA and CDR2 YNFKEQ. The CDR3 covers 15 residues. V lost 7 bases to trimming and J lost 0 bases, with 10 bases between them. The CDR3 spells CASTPVSSGANVLTF. The CDR3 DNA reads TGTGCCAGCACCCCAGTGAGCTCTGGGGCCAACGTCCTGACTTTC.

This chain connects TRBV5-4 to TRBJ2-3; TRBD2 is a possible D gene (6 bases). The V gene's germline CDR1 is SGHNT and CDR2 YYREEE (reference sequence). V was shortened by 0 bases and J by 2 bases, with 10 bases between the two germline ends. This CDR3 has 15 residues. CDR3 nucleotides: TGTGCCAGCAGCTTGGGCGGGGCCTTCACAGATACGCAGTATTTT. Translated: CASSLGGAFTDTQYF.

CDR3 sequence: CASSLETGLRRAGANVLTF. CDR3 in DNA: TGCGCCAGCAGCTTGGAGACAGGGTTAAGAAGAGCTGGGGCCAACGTCCTGACTTTC. The rearrangement joins TRBV5-1 to TRBJ2-6, with TRBD1 matching 7 bases. Looked up from germline, CDR1 is SGHRS and CDR2 is YFSETQ. The CDR3 loop spans 19 amino acids. V gave up 0 bases and J gave up 2 bases; unmatched junction bases: 11.

The V and J genes are TRBV4-3 and TRBJ1-2; 9 bases agree with TRBD1. Germline CDR1 reads LGHNA; CDR2 reads YSLEER. This CDR3 spans 15 amino acids. V lost 4 bases and J lost 5; bases outside the gene matches: 8. CDR3 in amino acids: CASSPGTGRWYGYTF. The CDR3 DNA reads TGCGCCAGCAGCCCTGGGACAGGGAGGTGGTATGGCTACACCTTC.

The V call is TRBV6-6, the J call TRBJ1-5, with D possibly TRBD1 on 5 matching bases. In germline, CDR1 is MNHNY, CDR2 SVGAGI (reference sequence). This CDR3 contains 15 residues. Trimming removed 8 bases from V and 8 bases from J, with 22 bases in between. This CDR3 is CASSTEGPPKEPQHF. CDR3 in DNA: TGTGCCAGCTCCACCGAGGGGCCCCCGAAGGAGCCCCAGCATTTT.

The V call is TRBV15, the J call TRBJ1-4; 8 positions agree with TRBD1. The germline V gene has CDR1 LNHNV and CDR2 YYDKDF (reference sequence). V trimming: 3 bases; J trimming: 7 bases; junction bases outside the gene matches: 4. This CDR3 has 14 residues. For the CDR3, the DNA is TGTGCCACCAGCAGGACAGGGGAACGTGAAAAACTGTTTTTT. Its translation is CATSRTGEREKLFF. The whole variable domain, remainder taken from reference TRBV15 and TRBJ1-4, is DAMVIQNPRYQVTQFGKPVTLSCSQTLNHNVMYWYQQKSSQAPKLLFHYYDKDFNNEADTPDNFQSRRPNTSFCFLDIRSPGLGDTAMYLCATSRTGEREKLFFGSGTQLSVL.

Only one count was recorded for this clone. Here the CDR3 reads CASSLVGGINEQFF. The CDR3 DNA follows: TGTGCCAGCAGCTTAGTAGGCGGGATAAATGAGCAGTTCTTC. The chain employs TRBV11-3 and TRBJ2-1, with D perhaps TRBD2 (6 bases). CDR1 and CDR2 (germline): SGHNT, YENEEA. V lost 1 base and J lost 7, with 11 bases in between. The CDR3 covers 14 residues.

This clone is a singleton in its sample. The chain uses TRBV28 and TRBJ2-7, with D tentatively TRBD1 (6 bases). CDR3 length: 15 amino acids. The V end was cut by 9 bases, the J end by 3 bases, with 21 bases between. The germline gives CDR1 MDHEN, CDR2 SYDVKM. CDR3 region: CASHTPDSGGYEQYF. The CDR3 region has the DNA TGTGCCAGTCACACACCGGACAGCGGAGGCTACGAGCAGTACTTC. The full variable domain, in which reference TRBV28 and TRBJ2-7 provide the parts outside the CDR3, is DVKVTQSSRYLVKRTGEKVFLECVQDMDHENMFWYRQDPGLGLRLIYFSYDVKMKEKGDIPEGYSVSREKKERFSLILESASTNQTSMYLCASHTPDSGGYEQYFGPGTRLTVT.

The chain is built from TRBV6-1 and TRBJ2-7, with a weak D call TRBD2 (5 bases). V lost 6 bases and J lost 5, with 11 bases in between. The CDR3 sequence is 12 residues long. CDR1 MNHNS and CDR2 SASEGT come from the germline V gene. CDR3 sequence reads: CASSHHSDEQYF. Here the CDR3 DNA reads TGTGCCAGCAGCCATCATAGCGACGAGCAGTACTTC.

The rearrangement uses TRBV5-4 and TRBJ2-1; 8 nucleotides line up with TRBD2. The trim removed 1 base at V and 10 bases at J, leaving 10 bases unmatched. This CDR3 is built from 15 residues. Germline CDR1 reads SGHNT; CDR2 reads YYREEE (reference sequence). The CDR3 DNA reads TGTGCCAGCAGCTTGTTCCGGGAGGGCCGGTGGGAGCAGTTCTTC. Protein product: CASSLFREGRWEQFF. Using reference TRBV5-4 and TRBJ2-1 for the parts outside the CDR3, the full variable domain is ETGVTQSPTHLIKTRGQQVTLRCSSQSGHNTVSWYQQALGQGPQFIFQYYREEENGRGNFPPRFSGLQFPNYSSELNVNALELDDSALYLCASSLFREGRWEQFFGPGTRLTVL.

V gene TRBV28 combines with J gene TRBJ1-3; the D gene is possibly TRBD1 (6 bases). The V gene lost 5 bases and the J gene lost 0 bases, with 14 bases spanning the gap. The CDR3 spans 16 residues. Looked up from germline, CDR1 is MDHEN and CDR2 is SYDVKM. The chain's CDR3 is CASSTGGLGSGNTIYF. In nucleotides, the CDR3 is TGTGCCAGCAGTACCGGGGGGCTGGGCTCTGGAAACACCATATATTTT. Looking up the rest from reference TRBV28 and TRBJ1-3 gives the full variable domain: DVKVTQSSRYLVKRTGEKVFLECVQDMDHENMFWYRQDPGLGLRLIYFSYDVKMKEKGDIPEGYSVSREKKERFSLILESASTNQTSMYLCASSTGGLGSGNTIYFGEGSWLTVV.

Written as DNA, the CDR3 is TGTGCCAGCAGCAAAGCGACAGGGGGTAGCAATCAGCCCCAGCATTTT. Translated: CASSKATGGSNQPQHF. The rearrangement links TRBV21-1 to TRBJ1-5; the table's D call TRBD1 went unverified against the DNA. TRBV21-1 is a pseudogene segment. CDR3 length: 16 residues.

The chain joins TRBV19 to TRBJ2-2; 12 bases map to TRBD2. The CDR3 loop spans 14 amino acids. The V gene's germline CDR1 is LNHDA and CDR2 SQIVND (reference sequence). The J segment lost 6 bases and the V segment lost 8 bases, leaving 4 bases of the junction unmatched. In DNA, the CDR3 is TGTGCCAGTGGGACTAGCGGGTTCTCCGGGGAGCTGTTTTTT. Protein sequence: CASGTSGFSGELFF.

For this clone: Other DNA variants within this sample encode the same CDR3. The chain has TRBV6-1 and TRBJ1-2; D is ambiguous. There are 11 residues in the CDR3. Germline V CDR1 and CDR2: MNHNS, SASEGT. Trimming left V 8 bases short and J 3 bases short, with 7 bases between. CDR3 region: CASSDYYGYTF. The DNA for the CDR3 is TGTGCCAGCTCCGATTACTATGGCTACACCTTC.

In this sample, this clone turned up once. The chain has TRBV4-1 and TRBJ2-5; 7 bases are shared with TRBD2. The CDR3 extends over 15 amino acids. Germline lookup yields CDR1 MGHRA and CDR2 YSYEKL. V shed 0 bases and J 5 bases; nucleotides not matched to a gene: 6. The CDR3 reads CASSQDVGGYETQYF. CDR3 coding DNA: TGCGCCAGCAGCCAAGACGTGGGAGGGTACGAGACCCAGTACTTC.

V gene TRBV18 combines with J gene TRBJ1-1, with 10 positions matching TRBD1. The CDR3 runs 16 residues. J lost 0 bases, V lost 2 bases, and 3 bases had no gene match. Per the germline V gene, CDR1 is KGHSH and CDR2 is LQKENI. CDR3 residues: CASSPGTGAMNTEAFF. The CDR3 DNA reads as TGTGCCAGCTCACCAGGGACAGGGGCAATGAACACTGAAGCTTTCTTT. The full variable domain, completed using reference TRBV18 and TRBJ1-1, is NAGVMQNPRHLVRRRGQEARLRCSPMKGHSHVYWYRQLPEEGLKFMVYLQKENIIDESGMPKERFSAEFPKEGPSILRIQQVVRGDSAAYFCASSPGTGAMNTEAFFGQGTRLTVV.

The chain recombines TRBV28 with TRBJ1-5; tentative D call: TRBD1 (6 bases). Germline loops: CDR1 MDHEN, CDR2 SYDVKM. The length of the CDR3 is 17 residues. Trimming removed 4 bases from V and 2 bases from J, with 18 bases in between. CDR3 residues: CASSSREDSWGNQPQHF. DNA for the CDR3: TGTGCCAGCAGTTCCCGTGAGGACAGTTGGGGCAATCAGCCCCAGCATTTT. Full variable domain (missing parts from reference TRBV28 and TRBJ1-5): DVKVTQSSRYLVKRTGEKVFLECVQDMDHENMFWYRQDPGLGLRLIYFSYDVKMKEKGDIPEGYSVSREKKERFSLILESASTNQTSMYLCASSSREDSWGNQPQHFGDGTRLSIL.

This chain connects TRBV27 to TRBJ2-6; D may correspond to TRBD1 or TRBD2 (7 bases each). The ends were cut back, 3 bases at V and 0 bases at J, with 9 bases in the middle. Germline CDR1 and CDR2: MNHEY and SMNVEV (reference sequence). The CDR3 loop spans 16 amino acids. CDR3 in DNA: TGTGCCAGCAGTTTCAGGGGGGGCTCTGGGGCCAACGTCCTGACTTTC. Amino acids: CASSFRGGSGANVLTF.

V is TRBV28 and J is TRBJ2-7, with D maybe TRBD2 (5 bases). From germline, CDR1 is MDHEN and CDR2 SYDVKM. The CDR3 totals 15 residues. V was clipped by 1 base and J by 2 bases, with 12 bases between them. The CDR3 DNA reads as TGTGCCAGCAGTTTATTGGGCAGCGGAGCCTACGAGCAGTACTTC. It specifies CASSLLGSGAYEQYF.

CDR3 DNA: TGTGCCAGCAGCGTAGAAGCTGAACGGGGAGAGCAGTACTTC. Translating gives CASSVEAERGEQYF. The chain joins TRBV9 to TRBJ2-7; a possible D gene is TRBD2 (5 bases). This CDR3 has 14 residues. Trimming removed 0 bases from V and 7 bases from J, with 14 bases in between. Germline CDR1 and CDR2: SGDLS and YYNGEE. Full variable domain (rest looked up from reference TRBV9 and TRBJ2-7): DSGVTQTPKHLITATGQRVTLRCSPRSGDLSVYWYQQSLDQGLQFLIQYYNGEERAKGNILERFSAQQFPDLHSELNLSSLELGDSALYFCASSVEAERGEQYFGPGTRLTVT.